This T cell receptor (beta chain) stems from a study of CD8 T cells in Susac syndrome. Findings and caveats of the study: The study acknowledged a relatively small number of individuals in its TCR sequencing and HLA analysis.

Random hexamers were used to reverse transcribe the RNA input (roughly 0.5 to 1 ug). TCRdb fed the immunoSEQ multiplex PCR reads into MiXCR, producing one record per CDR3 protein. The data show 130,000 or so distinct CDR3 sequences, with 85% to 95% seen just once and over 0.09% held by the top ten. Peripheral blood CD8+ and CD4+ T cells were profiled by TCR beta sequencing. On this clonotype itself: Its antigen remains unidentified.

This TCR derives from a human donor with multiple sclerosis. The sample comprised CD4+ T cells from PBMCs.

DNA for the CDR3: TGCAGTGCTATAAGGGGCGAGCAGTACTTC. This gives the protein CSAIRGEQYF. The genes are TRBV20-1 and TRBJ2-7; tentative D call: TRBD1 (5 bases). CDR1 and CDR2 (germline): DFQATT, SNEGSKA (reference sequence). This CDR3 has 10 residues. Trimming stripped 4 bases from V and 6 bases from J, with 7 bases between.